The 25 T cell receptor beta chains presented below share a single source sample, sequenced in a study of T cell responses to AZD1222 COVID-19 vaccine. Measured with immunoSEQ multiplex PCR; TCRdb has only the in-frame clones, and not every one. Of about 110,000 clones listed, around 82% were seen once; the top ten hold 4.6%. The sequencing used peripheral blood, collected on day 0 of AZD1222 vaccination. These receptors were collected from an adult in good health.

This chain uses TRBV28 with TRBJ2-7; the match to TRBD2 covers 14 bases. CDR1 is MDHEN, CDR2 SYDVKM, per germline. The CDR3 extends over 15 amino acids. After removal of 2 bases from V and 4 bases from J, the junction contained 1 base not matched to a gene. CDR3 DNA sequence: TGTGCCAGCAGTTTAGGGACTAGCGGGAGTTACGAGCAGTACTTC. Protein product: CASSLGTSGSYEQYF.

The chain employs TRBV2 and TRBJ2-3, with TRBD2 matching 11 bases. CDR1 is SNHLY, CDR2 FYNNEI, per germline. V trimming: 1 base; J trimming: 6 bases; junction bases outside the gene matches: 6. There are 16 residues in the CDR3. CDR3 sequence (DNA): TGTGCCAGCAGTGAAGGGACTAGCGGGCCACCGGATACGCAGTATTTT. It translates to CASSEGTSGPPDTQYF. Full variable domain (outside the CDR3, taken from reference TRBV2 and TRBJ2-3): EPEVTQTPSHQVTQMGQEVILRCVPISNHLYFYWYRQILGQKVEFLVSFYNNEISEKSEIFDDQFSVERPDGSNFTLKIRSTKLEDSAMYFCASSEGTSGPPDTQYFGPGTRLTVL.

Only a few counts were recorded for this clone. This rearrangement joins TRBV5-6 to TRBJ2-5; D possibly corresponds to TRBD2 (6 bases). Trimming pared 1 base from V and 5 bases from J, leaving 9 bases between. The CDR3 runs 13 residues. Germline values: CDR1 SGHDT, CDR2 YYEEEE. The CDR3 DNA is TGTGCCAGCAGCTTGCTTCGGGAGGAGACCCAGTACTTC. As protein: CASSLLREETQYF.

The chain couples TRBV11-2 to TRBJ2-1, with D perhaps matching TRBD1 (6 bases). Germline V lookup: CDR1 SGHAT, CDR2 FQNNGV. The CDR3 contains 15 residues. The V end lost 7 bases, the J end lost 0 bases, and 13 bases lay between the germline ends. The CDR3 region is CASTPDRSSYNEQFF. The CDR3 nucleotides read TGTGCCAGCACCCCCGACAGGAGCTCCTACAATGAGCAGTTCTTC.

This chain uses TRBV6-5 with TRBJ1-1; 9 nucleotides line up with TRBD1. The CDR3 has 13 amino acids. The V segment lost 6 bases and the J segment 7 bases; nucleotides outside the gene matches: 6. Germline V gene data show CDR1 as MNHEY and CDR2 as SVGAGI. The CDR3 is CASRSGTGIEAFF. DNA for the CDR3: TGTGCCAGCAGATCCGGGACAGGGATTGAAGCTTTCTTT.

This clone is a singleton in its sample. The chain links TRBV12-5 to TRBJ2-5; no definite D call. V shed 0 bases and J shed 3 bases, with 2 bases lying between them. Per the germline V gene, CDR1 is LGHNT and CDR2 is FRNRAP. The CDR3 length is 12 residues. This CDR3 reads CASGLVEETQYF. In DNA, the CDR3 is TGTGCTAGTGGTTTGGTAGAAGAGACCCAGTACTTC.

V is TRBV18 and J is TRBJ2-7; D is perhaps TRBD1 (5 bases). V was pared by 6 bases and J by 5 bases, with 17 bases between. The CDR3 has 14 residues. Germline assignment: CDR1 KGHSH and CDR2 LQKENI. For the CDR3, the DNA is TGTGCCAGCTCCCTACACCCAGGGCCGGACGAGCAGTACTTC. Translation: CASSLHPGPDEQYF.

The V gene is TRBV6-5, the J gene TRBJ1-1, with D possibly matching TRBD1 (5 bases). Trimming took off 8 bases at V and 0 bases at J, with 13 bases between the two ends. Germline-derived CDR1 and CDR2 are MNHEY and SVGAGI. There are 14 residues in the CDR3. As DNA, the CDR3 is TGTGCCAGCGGGGGACGGAGCATGAACACTGAAGCTTTCTTT. This translates into CASGGRSMNTEAFF.

This clone was seen once. This rearrangement joins TRBV19 to TRBJ1-6; the D gene is possibly TRBD1 (5 bases). The CDR3 has 14 amino acids. The germline V gene has CDR1 LNHDA and CDR2 SQIVND (reference sequence). The V end was cut by 7 bases, the J end by 1 base, with 8 bases between. The CDR3 nucleotides are TGTGCCAGTATGACAGAGTCCTATAATTCACCCCTCCACTTT. Amino acids: CASMTESYNSPLHF.

This sequence joins TRBV2 and TRBJ2-2; possibly TRBD2 for D (5 bases). The germline V gene encodes CDR1 SNHLY and CDR2 FYNNEI. The CDR3 is 14 residues long. Trimming shortened V by 7 bases and J by 1 base, and 10 bases separated the two germline ends. The CDR3 DNA reads TGTGCCAGCATGGTAGCGAGGAACACCGGGGAGCTGTTTTTT. Amino acids: CASMVARNTGELFF.

The gene calls are TRBV28 and TRBJ1-5; no definite D call. V was pared by 2 bases and J by 0 bases, with 8 bases between. Per germline, CDR1 MDHEN and CDR2 SYDVKM. CDR3 length: 15 amino acids. In DNA form, the CDR3 reads TGTGCCAGCAGTTTAATCGGATATAGCAATCAGCCCCAGCATTTT. This translates into CASSLIGYSNQPQHF.

V gene TRBV28 combines with J gene TRBJ1-3; 7 bases map to TRBD1. The CDR3 is made up of 16 amino acids. The germline gives CDR1 MDHEN, CDR2 SYDVKM. With V trimmed by 6 bases and J by 0 bases, 8 bases remained unmatched. CDR3 nucleotide sequence: TGTGCCAGCAGAGGGGGACAGCACTTCTCTGGAAACACCATATATTTT. Translated, it gives CASRGGQHFSGNTIYF.

The V gene is TRBV10-3, the J gene TRBJ1-2; 9 nucleotides match TRBD1. J gave up 2 bases and V 0 bases, and 1 base lay outside the gene matches. Looked up from germline, CDR1 is ENHRY and CDR2 is SYGVKD. The CDR3 length is 15 residues. CDR3 in DNA: TGTGCCATCAGTGAGTCGACAGGGGGGAACTATGGCTACACCTTC. Translation gives CAISESTGGNYGYTF.

This sequence joins TRBV7-9 and TRBJ2-5; D is unclear. In germline, CDR1 is SEHNR, CDR2 FQNEAQ (reference sequence). This CDR3 contains 15 residues. V lost 1 base and J lost 2, with 11 bases in between. This CDR3 is CASSLVGASQETQYF. The DNA of the CDR3 is TGTGCCAGCAGCTTAGTCGGCGCTTCACAAGAGACCCAGTACTTC.

The chain has TRBV2 and TRBJ2-3; 14 positions match TRBD2. V dropped 6 bases and J dropped 3; count of bases not matched to a gene: 5. Germline V gene sequence: CDR1 SNHLY, CDR2 FYNNEI. The CDR3 has 16 amino acids. The CDR3 loop is CASRRLAGGRTDTQYF. CDR3 DNA sequence: TGTGCCAGCAGGAGACTAGCGGGGGGGCGGACAGATACGCAGTATTTT.

This chain connects TRBV4-1 to TRBJ1-2, with a possible D match to TRBD1 (5 bases). Germline V gives CDR1 MGHRA, CDR2 YSYEKL. Trimming took off 1 base at V and 3 bases at J, with 12 bases between the two ends. This CDR3 has 15 amino acids. This chain's CDR3 is CASSQVVDSDYGYTF. The CDR3 bases are TGCGCCAGCAGCCAAGTCGTCGACAGTGACTATGGCTACACCTTC.

This clone was observed a few times. The same CDR3 arises from other DNA sequences in this sample as well. V usage is TRBV3-1 (or the pseudogene TRBV3-2) and J usage is TRBJ2-3; TRBD2 matches 10 bases. Germline lookup yields CDR1 LGHDT and CDR2 YNNKEL (reference sequence). This CDR3 is built from 15 residues. The V and J ends lost 4 bases and 0 bases, in that order; junction bases with no gene match: 1. Written as DNA, the CDR3 is TGTGCCAGCAGCCCGACTAGCGGGAGCACAGATACGCAGTATTTT. Its translation is CASSPTSGSTDTQYF.

The chain has TRBV5-6 and TRBJ2-1; D call uncertain. Trimming removed 4 bases at V and 0 bases at J, with 17 bases between. The CDR3 extends over 17 amino acids. Per the germline V gene, CDR1 is SGHDT and CDR2 is YYEEEE. CDR3 nucleotides: TGTGCCAGCAGCCCCGCCGTATTCGTGAGCTCCTACAATGAGCAGTTCTTC. It specifies CASSPAVFVSSYNEQFF.

V gene TRBV9 combines with J gene TRBJ2-7, with 9 bases that match TRBD2. The CDR3 extends over 16 amino acids. In germline, CDR1 is SGDLS, CDR2 YYNGEE. V trimming: 3 bases; J trimming: 0 bases; junction bases outside the gene matches: 7. As DNA, the CDR3 is TGTGCCAGCAGCGCACGGACTAGCGCGAGCTCCTACGAGCAGTACTTC. Translated: CASSARTSASSYEQYF.

This clone was counted once. The chain joins TRBV6-6 to TRBJ1-2; TRBD1 agrees at 8 bases. The CDR3 runs to 13 residues. Trimming at V came to 6 bases and at J to 4 bases, leaving 4 bases not matched to a gene. The germline V gene encodes CDR1 MNHNY and CDR2 SVGAGI (reference sequence). As DNA, the CDR3 is TGTGCCAGCAGAAGCGACAGGGGCTATGGCTACACCTTC. This sequence encodes CASRSDRGYGYTF.

V gene TRBV9 combines with J gene TRBJ2-1, with D tentatively TRBD2 (5 bases). CDR3 length equals 13 residues. Trimming took 3 bases from V and 9 from J, leaving 13 bases between them. Germline V gives CDR1 SGDLS, CDR2 YYNGEE. CDR3 in DNA: TGTGCCAGCAGCGAACGGACTGCAGGTGAGCAGTTCTTC. Translated: CASSERTAGEQFF.

The J gene is TRBJ1-1, the V gene TRBV12-3 or TRBV12-4; D is unresolved. The CDR3 spans 13 residues. V lost 6 bases and J 1 base, leaving 9 bases between the germline ends. The CDR3 region is CASSRTENTEAFF. CDR3 DNA sequence: TGTGCCAGCAGCCGTACAGAGAACACTGAAGCTTTCTTT.

This sequence joins TRBV6-5 and TRBJ2-1; D gene unclear. The CDR3 is 12 residues long. Germline-derived CDR1 and CDR2 are MNHEY and SVGAGI. V lost 7 bases and J 2 bases, leaving 6 bases between the germline ends. CDR3 in DNA: TGTGCCAGCACTCAAACCTACAATGAGCAGTTCTTC. Translating it yields CASTQTYNEQFF.

This clone was picked up one time. The rearrangement uses TRBV3-1 (or the pseudogene TRBV3-2) and TRBJ1-1, with D possibly being TRBD1 (6 bases). V was cut by 4 bases and J by 1 base, with 19 bases left in between. Per germline, CDR1 LGHDT and CDR2 YNNKEL (reference sequence). This CDR3 has 17 residues. Written as DNA, the CDR3 is TGTGCCAGCAGCCGAACGCCGAGGGACACCCAGAACACTGAAGCTTTCTTT. It encodes CASSRTPRDTQNTEAFF.

The chain employs TRBV9 and TRBJ2-5; D gene uncertain. Trimming cost V 2 bases and J 8 bases, with 13 bases left between them. The germline V gene encodes CDR1 SGDLS and CDR2 YYNGEE. CDR3 length: 13 residues. The CDR3 spells CASSVQSSETQYF. CDR3 nucleotide sequence: TGTGCCAGCAGCGTCCAGAGCTCAGAAACCCAGTACTTC. The full variable domain, rest sourced from reference TRBV9 and TRBJ2-5, is DSGVTQTPKHLITATGQRVTLRCSPRSGDLSVYWYQQSLDQGLQFLIQYYNGEERAKGNILERFSAQQFPDLHSELNLSSLELGDSALYFCASSVQSSETQYFGPGTRLLVL.